This TCR beta chain was found in a study of beta chain features in type 1 diabetes. At the level of the study: Patients were similar to healthy donors in age and gender (as well as in cell yields). Study-level findings and limits: Within patients, naive, central memory and Treg TCRB repertoires seemed more similar than within healthy donors. Shorter TCRB CDR3s, moderately but significantly so, marked every one of the four CD4+ subsets in Type 1 diabetes patients.

Of the isolated RNA, all was reverse transcribed, and so the sequenced material was expressed TCRB transcripts. Here immunoSEQ multiplex PCR was the method, and the copy in TCRdb shows in-frame clones only, minus some. The top ten hold 0.017% of the sample, which has over 200,000 clones, approximately 11% seen once. The CDR3 is 15 residues long. The germline V gene has CDR1 SSHAT and CDR2 FNYEAQ (reference sequence). A remark on this clone: Antigen: not known. Germline is not matched at one junction end, which may reflect a read error.

The TCR was taken from a man younger than 45 with type 1 diabetes. The gene calls are TRBV7-7 and TRBJ2-1; TRBD1 matches 8 bases. Source material: naive CD4+ T cells from blood. DNA for the CDR3: TGTGCTAGCAGCTTTCAGACAGGGGACTACAATGAGCAGTTCTTC. Amino acids: CASSFQTGDYNEQFF.